The clone carrying this TCR beta chain has only one observation. The antigen is undetermined. The CDR3 has 14 amino acids. V lost 6 bases to trimming and J lost 4 bases, with 15 bases between them. Germline assignment: CDR1 MNHEY and CDR2 SMNVEV (reference sequence). Only in-frame clones appear in the TCRdb table, and some are missing; sequencing was by immunoSEQ multiplex PCR. The data hold fewer than 90,000 clones, with 75% to 95% observed a single time. The entry originates in a study of T cell responses to AZD1222 COVID-19 vaccine. Whole-study findings and limits: Across the whole spike, CD4 TCRs peaked at regions 160-218 and 743-854.

Sequences were derived from peripheral blood, sampled 28 days after the second AZD1222 dose. This sequence originates from an adult who received the AZD1222 COVID-19 vaccine. V usage is TRBV27 and J usage is TRBJ1-1; tentative D call: TRBD1 (5 bases). CDR3 in amino acids: CASRLHGGGTEAFF. The CDR3, as DNA: TGTGCCAGCAGACTACACGGGGGGGGCACTGAAGCTTTCTTT.